Shown below are 25 T cell receptor beta chains from a single sample sequenced in a study of blood T cells in healthy people across ages. The authors ran a second PCR of about 6 to 11 cycles using a sample-barcoded 5' primer and a J-beta primer mix. TCRdb processed the 5' RACE reads anew with MiXCR; each CDR3 protein has one entry. The top ten hold around 25% of the sample, which has 780,000 or so distinct CDR3 sequences, roughly three fifths seen once. The sample consisted of blood. These TCRs come from a man aged 35 to 55 in good health.

V gene TRBV7-8 combines with J gene TRBJ2-1; D remains ambiguous. Trimming took 2 bases from V and 4 from J, leaving 18 bases between them. CDR3 length: 17 residues. Germline values: CDR1 SGHVS, CDR2 FQNEAQ. This chain's CDR3 is CASSLRSGSWAYNEQFF. In nucleotides, the CDR3 is TGTGCCAGCAGCTTAAGGTCTGGAAGTTGGGCTTACAATGAGCAGTTCTTC.

The rearrangement uses TRBV12-3 or TRBV12-4 and TRBJ2-1, with TRBD2 matching 12 bases. The CDR3 is 17 residues long. The V segment lost 6 bases and the J segment 9 bases; nucleotides outside the gene matches: 15. The CDR3 nucleotides are TGTGCCAGCAGCCCTCCTAGCGGGAGGGCCATATGGGGTGAGCAGTTCTTC. This encodes CASSPPSGRAIWGEQFF.

The genes are TRBV11-2 and TRBJ2-7; 7 nucleotides line up with TRBD1. The CDR3 extends over 13 amino acids. Trimming removed 6 bases from V and 2 bases from J; junction bases left unmatched: 4. The germline V gene has CDR1 SGHAT and CDR2 FQNNGV. The CDR3 DNA follows: TGTGCCAGCAGGGGGACAGTCACCTACGAGCAGTACTTC. Its translation: CASRGTVTYEQYF.

The gene calls are TRBV20-1 and TRBJ2-1, with D unresolved. Germline CDR1 and CDR2: DFQATT and SNEGSKA (reference sequence). This CDR3 has 13 amino acids. Trimming took off 5 bases at V and 5 bases at J, with 13 bases between the two ends. CDR3 sequence (DNA): TGCAGTGCTCGGTCGCCCCAGAACAATGAGCAGTTCTTC. Translating it yields CSARSPQNNEQFF.

V gene TRBV3-1 combines with J gene TRBJ2-5; tentative D call: TRBD2 (5 bases). The V gene's germline CDR1 is LGHDT and CDR2 YNNKEL (reference sequence). The CDR3 sequence is 16 residues long. Deletions cut 0 bases from V and 11 bases from J, with 22 bases between. CDR3: CASSQDFQRGSRKQYF. The CDR3 DNA is TGTGCCAGCAGCCAAGATTTTCAACGAGGGTCACGAAAGCAGTACTTC.

The gene calls are TRBV29-1 and TRBJ1-2, with D perhaps TRBD1 (6 bases). Germline CDR1 is SQVTM and CDR2 is ANQGSEA. V dropped 7 bases and J dropped 2 bases, with 11 bases sitting between them. The CDR3 extends over 12 amino acids. The CDR3 sequence is CSGGDTNYGYTF. CDR3 nucleotide sequence: TGCAGCGGGGGGGACACGAACTATGGCTACACCTTC.

The chain links TRBV20-1 to TRBJ1-5, with 9 bases aligning to TRBD1. Germline V gene data show CDR1 as DFQATT and CDR2 as SNEGSKA (reference sequence). This CDR3 spans 15 amino acids. V shed 6 bases, J shed 4 bases, and the junction held 10 bases outside the gene matches. The CDR3: CSASPEGQGNQPQHF. DNA of the CDR3: TGCAGTGCCAGTCCCGAGGGACAGGGTAATCAGCCCCAGCATTTT.

The gene calls are TRBV6-5 and TRBJ1-2; maybe TRBD1 (5 bases). Germline V gives CDR1 MNHEY, CDR2 SVGAGI. The CDR3 is 13 residues long. V was shortened by 6 bases and J by 4 bases, with 12 bases between the two germline ends. The chain's CDR3 is CASRAQGSYGYTF. CDR3 sequence (DNA): TGTGCCAGCAGGGCCCAGGGTAGCTATGGCTACACCTTC.

This clonotype has only a few counts. This chain links TRBV5-1 with TRBJ2-3, with 7 bases lining up with TRBD2. V shed 1 base, J shed 0 bases, and the junction held 8 bases outside the gene matches. CDR3 length: 17 amino acids. Germline V gene data show CDR1 as SGHRS and CDR2 as YFSETQ. The CDR3 is CASSLPGGSGSTDTQYF. The CDR3 DNA reads TGCGCCAGCAGCTTGCCCGGGGGTAGCGGGAGCACAGATACGCAGTATTTT.

The chain recombines TRBV4-1 with TRBJ2-1; 7 nucleotides agree with TRBD1. Germline values: CDR1 MGHRA, CDR2 YSYEKL. This CDR3 spans 16 amino acids. J gave up 10 bases and V 1 base, and 13 bases lay outside the gene matches. The CDR3 reads CASSQVFTGARSEQFF. The CDR3 coding sequence is TGCGCCAGCAGCCAAGTCTTCACAGGGGCTCGCTCCGAGCAGTTCTTC.

The chain couples TRBV7-6 to TRBJ2-1, with D perhaps being TRBD1 or TRBD2 (5 bases each). V lost 5 bases to trimming and J lost 7 bases, with 9 bases between them. Germline V CDR1 and CDR2: SGHVS, FNYEAQ. CDR3 length equals 12 residues. Written as DNA, the CDR3 is TGTGCCAGCAGCACGGGGCCGAATGAGCAGTTCTTC. Translating it yields CASSTGPNEQFF. The variable domain in full, completed from reference TRBV7-6 and TRBJ2-1, reads GAGVSQSPRYKVTKRGQDVALRCDPISGHVSLYWYRQALGQGPEFLTYFNYEAQQDKSGLPNDRFSAERPEGSISTLTIQRTEQRDSAMYRCASSTGPNEQFFGPGTRLTVL.

V is TRBV6-5 and J is TRBJ1-5, with TRBD1 as a possible D gene (5 bases). Trimming removed 5 bases at V and 2 bases at J, with 10 bases between. Germline V gene data show CDR1 as MNHEY and CDR2 as SVGAGI. The CDR3 has 14 residues. CDR3 nucleotide sequence: TGTGCCAGCAGTGACGGAGGGGGCAATCAGCCCCAGCATTTT. Protein product: CASSDGGGNQPQHF.

The chain joins TRBV7-6 to TRBJ1-5; D is ambiguous. From germline, CDR1 is SGHVS and CDR2 FNYEAQ. The V end lost 0 bases, the J end lost 4 bases, and 13 bases lay between the germline ends. The CDR3 loop spans 16 amino acids. CDR3 sequence reads: CASSLAAGSGNQPQHF. As DNA, the CDR3 is TGTGCCAGCAGCTTAGCGGCGGGGTCAGGAAATCAGCCCCAGCATTTT.

This clonotype was observed a single time. The junction differs from germline at one of its ends, possibly a read error. The V call is TRBV6-6, the J call TRBJ2-7; 7 bases are shared with TRBD2. CDR3 length: 14 amino acids. Germline assignment: CDR1 MNHNY and CDR2 SVGAGI (reference sequence). DNA of the CDR3: TGTGCCAGCGGAGACCGCGGGGGATCCTGCGAGCAGTACTTC. Translation: CASGDRGGSCEQYF.

This clonotype has more than one count but fewer than ten. V is TRBV29-1 and J is TRBJ1-2; D is possibly TRBD1 (5 bases). The V and J ends lost 7 bases and 0 bases respectively, with 18 bases between them. Germline CDR1 and CDR2: SQVTM and ANQGSEA. There are 15 residues in the CDR3. This CDR3 reads CSADGTAKANYGYTF. In DNA, the CDR3 is TGCAGCGCAGACGGGACGGCCAAAGCTAACTATGGCTACACCTTC.

This clonotype was detected only a few times. The chain uses TRBV20-1 and TRBJ2-4; D gene uncertain. The J call may be faulty, since TRBJ2-5 better matches the DNA end. The CDR3 has 13 residues. Looked up from germline, CDR1 is DFQATT and CDR2 is SNEGSKA (reference sequence). The CDR3 nucleotides are TGCAGTGCTAGAGATCGAGTGGAGGAGACCCAGTACTTC. It specifies CSARDRVEETQYF.

This clonotype was detected only a few times. The CDR3 DNA reads as TGTGCCAGCAGCGTCCAGGTAGCTGAGGGGGAGACCCAGTACTTC. Residues: CASSVQVAEGETQYF. The rearrangement joins TRBV9 to TRBJ2-5; possibly TRBD1 or TRBD2 for D (5 bases each). The germline V gene encodes CDR1 SGDLS and CDR2 YYNGEE. The V and J ends lost 2 bases and 5 bases respectively, with 16 bases between them. The CDR3 loop spans 15 amino acids. The whole variable domain, remainder taken from reference TRBV9 and TRBJ2-5, is DSGVTQTPKHLITATGQRVTLRCSPRSGDLSVYWYQQSLDQGLQFLIQYYNGEERAKGNILERFSAQQFPDLHSELNLSSLELGDSALYFCASSVQVAEGETQYFGPGTRLLVL.

The chain couples TRBV12-3 or TRBV12-4 to TRBJ2-7, with D perhaps assigned TRBD1 or TRBD2 (5 bases each). This CDR3 region has 16 residues. The V and J ends lost 3 bases and 0 bases respectively, with 15 bases between them. The CDR3 protein is CASSFGVTASSYEQYF. As DNA, the CDR3 is TGTGCCAGCAGTTTCGGGGTGACAGCGAGCTCCTACGAGCAGTACTTC.

The chain links TRBV7-2 to TRBJ2-5; D is uncertain. The CDR3 extends over 14 amino acids. The V end lost 5 bases, the J end lost 5 bases, and 15 bases lay between the germline ends. From germline, CDR1 is SGHTA and CDR2 FQGNSA. CDR3 nucleotides: TGTGCCAGCAGCCCAGACGGACCTCTCGAGACCCAGTACTTC. Protein product: CASSPDGPLETQYF.

This clonotype occurred many times. V is TRBV9 and J is TRBJ1-1; unclear D gene. There are 15 residues in the CDR3. Germline V CDR1 and CDR2: SGDLS, YYNGEE. Between the trimmed V and J ends, which lost 2 bases and 1 base, there was a span of 12 bases. The CDR3 sequence is CASSVGTLGNTEAFF. CDR3 sequence (DNA): TGTGCCAGCAGCGTCGGTACCTTGGGGAACACTGAAGCTTTCTTT.

J is TRBJ2-7 and V is TRBV13; a possible D gene is TRBD2 (6 bases). Trimming stripped 2 bases from V and 2 bases from J, with 19 bases between. The length of the CDR3 is 17 residues. CDR1 PRHDT and CDR2 FYEKMQ come from the germline V gene (reference sequence). CDR3 loop: CASSLQPRRDGAYEQYF. DNA of the CDR3: TGTGCCAGCAGCTTACAACCGCGGCGGGACGGTGCCTACGAGCAGTACTTC. Full variable domain (missing parts from reference TRBV13 and TRBJ2-7): AAGVIQSPRHLIKEKRETATLKCYPIPRHDTVYWYQQGPGQDPQFLISFYEKMQSDKGSIPDRFSAQQFSDYHSELNMSSLELGDSALYFCASSLQPRRDGAYEQYFGPGTRLTVT.

This clonotype occurred a few times. This sequence joins TRBV29-1 and TRBJ2-1, with no clear D. Germline CDR1 and CDR2: SQVTM and ANQGSEA. This CDR3 has 14 amino acids. V dropped 3 bases and J dropped 8 bases, with 17 bases sitting between them. CDR3 DNA: TGCAGCGTTGAGGACCCCCGGCGGAGTTATGAGCAGTTCTTC. Its protein product is CSVEDPRRSYEQFF.

CDR3 in amino acids: CASSKVDLKDYEQYF. The DNA of the CDR3 is TGTGCCAGCAGCAAAGTCGACCTGAAGGACTACGAGCAGTACTTC. The chain couples TRBV21-1 to TRBJ2-4; the D call of TRBD2 is as the table states it, not checked on the DNA. The J call may be mistaken, given a closer DNA end match to TRBJ2-7. TRBV21-1 is a known pseudogene. CDR3 size: 15 residues.

The V call is TRBV5-1, the J call TRBJ2-1; possibly TRBD1 for D (5 bases). Per the germline V gene, CDR1 is SGHRS and CDR2 is YFSETQ. This CDR3 spans 14 amino acids. Deletions cut 4 bases from V and 8 bases from J, with 16 bases between. The chain's CDR3 is CASSPSMLGDEQFF. The CDR3 coding sequence is TGCGCCAGCAGCCCTAGTATGCTAGGGGATGAGCAGTTCTTC.

The V call is TRBV6-1, the J call TRBJ1-2; no firm D call. The CDR3 extends over 13 amino acids. The germline CDR1 and CDR2 sequences are MNHNS and SASEGT. V shed 1 base and J shed 3 bases, with 6 bases lying between them. The CDR3 nucleotides are TGTGCCAGCAGTGAAGTAACGGACTATGGCTACACCTTC. Protein product: CASSEVTDYGYTF.